The 32 T cell receptor beta chains below come from one sample, sequenced in a study of blood T cell repertoires in COVID-19. The assay was immunoSEQ multiplex PCR, and TCRdb's table has in-frame clones only and misses some. The data hold approximately 90,000 clones, with 75% to 90% observed a single time. Sequencing used peripheral blood. The origin of the receptors is a woman aged 70-85 years with acute or convalescent COVID-19.

The chain is built from TRBV18 and TRBJ1-1; D perhaps matches TRBD1 (6 bases). The CDR3 runs to 14 residues. V was trimmed by 5 bases and J by 5 bases, leaving 15 bases between them. In germline, CDR1 is KGHSH, CDR2 LQKENI. CDR3 in amino acids: CASSSKGGGTEAFF. CDR3 in DNA: TGTGCCAGCTCATCAAAAGGGGGGGGTACTGAAGCTTTCTTT.

The gene calls are TRBV2 and TRBJ1-5; the match to TRBD1 covers 8 bases. The ends lost 3 bases at V and 6 bases at J; junction bases unmatched: 10. Germline-derived CDR1 and CDR2 are SNHLY and FYNNEI. This CDR3 has 16 residues. DNA of the CDR3: TGTGCCAGCAGTGATAGCTGGACAGGGTCCCGTCAGCCCCAGCATTTT. This encodes CASSDSWTGSRQPQHF.

The rearrangement uses TRBV5-5 and TRBJ2-2; 8 bases match TRBD1. J gave up 3 bases and V 3 bases, and 4 bases lay outside the gene matches. Germline-derived CDR1 and CDR2 are SGHKS and YYEKEE (reference sequence). The CDR3 sequence is 15 residues long. The CDR3 loop reads CASSSTGADTGELFF. The CDR3 DNA is TGTGCCAGCAGCTCGACAGGGGCGGACACCGGGGAGCTGTTTTTT.

V usage is TRBV5-1 and J usage is TRBJ1-2, with D uncertain. Trimming pared 6 bases from V and 5 bases from J, leaving 14 bases between. Germline loops: CDR1 SGHRS, CDR2 YFSETQ. CDR3 length equals 13 residues. CDR3 in amino acids: CASTIGEGYGYTF. The CDR3 DNA is TGCGCCAGCACCATCGGAGAAGGTTATGGCTACACCTTC.

V usage is TRBV2 and J usage is TRBJ2-4; D possibly corresponds to TRBD1 (5 bases). The length of the CDR3 is 13 residues. The germline gives CDR1 SNHLY, CDR2 FYNNEI. Trimming cost V 3 bases and J 8 bases, with 11 bases left between them. CDR3 residues: CASSDGVRDIQYF. CDR3 DNA sequence: TGTGCCAGCAGTGATGGGGTCAGGGACATTCAGTACTTC.

The chain carries TRBV10-2 and TRBJ2-7; the D gene is possibly TRBD2 (5 bases). The CDR3 is made up of 13 amino acids. Germline CDR1 and CDR2: WSHSY and SAAADI. The germline V and J ends were trimmed by 4 bases and 7 bases, with 14 bases remaining between them. The CDR3 DNA sequence: TGCGCCAGCAGTGCACTCTTGGGGAGTGAGCAGTACTTC. Protein: CASSALLGSEQYF.

CDR3 protein: CASSPTGTGDEQYF. CDR3 DNA sequence: TGTGCCAGCAGTCCGACCGGGACAGGGGACGAGCAGTACTTC. This chain uses TRBV2 with TRBJ2-7, with TRBD1 identical over 10 bases. Looked up from germline, CDR1 is SNHLY and CDR2 is FYNNEI. There are 14 residues in the CDR3. The trim removed 5 bases at V and 5 bases at J, leaving 6 bases unmatched.

This sequence joins TRBV5-6 and TRBJ1-1, with TRBD1 matching 7 bases. The trim removed 0 bases at V and 7 bases at J, leaving 6 bases unmatched. The CDR3 length is 14 residues. CDR1 is SGHDT, CDR2 YYEEEE, per germline. Here the CDR3 reads CASSLVSGTVEAFF. Here the CDR3 DNA reads TGTGCCAGCAGCTTGGTATCCGGGACAGTTGAAGCTTTCTTT.

The chain combines TRBV4-2 with TRBJ2-1; D remains unclear. V lost 1 base to trimming and J lost 6 bases, with 10 bases between them. The CDR3 is 14 residues long. Germline-derived CDR1 and CDR2 are LGHNA and YNFKEQ. CDR3 sequence reads: CASSQVHTVNEQFF. The CDR3 DNA sequence: TGTGCCAGCAGCCAAGTTCATACTGTCAATGAGCAGTTCTTC.

The rearrangement joins TRBV13 to TRBJ2-3; D gene unclear. Germline CDR1 and CDR2: PRHDT and FYEKMQ (reference sequence). This CDR3 region has 16 residues. V lost 0 bases and J lost 6, with 16 bases in between. The CDR3 region is CASSLGLVGRSDTQYF. The CDR3 nucleotides are TGTGCCAGCAGCTTAGGCCTAGTAGGTCGGTCGGATACGCAGTATTTT.

This chain links TRBV4-2 with TRBJ2-7, with 13 bases lining up with TRBD2. Germline trimming cut 0 bases from V and 2 bases from J; bases unmatched to any gene: 4. CDR3 length: 17 residues. The V gene's germline CDR1 is LGHNA and CDR2 YNFKEQ. CDR3 sequence: CASSQDTTSGGAYEQYF. The CDR3 DNA follows: TGTGCCAGCAGCCAAGACACCACTAGCGGGGGGGCCTACGAGCAGTACTTC.

The chain links TRBV12-5 to TRBJ2-2; 11 bases align to TRBD2. Per germline, CDR1 LGHNT and CDR2 FRNRAP. V lost 7 bases and J lost 6; bases outside the gene matches: 4. CDR3 length equals 14 residues. Here the CDR3 reads CASAISGGAGELFF. As DNA, the CDR3 is TGTGCTAGTGCTATTAGCGGGGGGGCCGGGGAGCTGTTTTTT.

The chain couples TRBV28 to TRBJ1-2; TRBD1 aligns across 8 bases. This CDR3 region has 15 residues. CDR1 and CDR2 from the germline V gene are MDHEN and SYDVKM. Germline trimming cut 5 bases from V and 4 bases from J; bases unmatched to any gene: 9. The CDR3 protein is CASSDPGGSVYGYTF. The CDR3, as DNA: TGTGCCAGCAGTGATCCAGGGGGCAGCGTCTATGGCTACACCTTC.

The V call is TRBV20-1, the J call TRBJ2-1, with D hard to call. Between the trimmed V and J ends, which lost 3 bases and 4 bases, there was a span of 7 bases. CDR1 and CDR2 from the germline V gene are DFQATT and SNEGSKA (reference sequence). This CDR3 contains 12 residues. CDR3 nucleotides: TGCAGTGCTAGTTCCCTTTACAATGAGCAGTTCTTC. It specifies CSASSLYNEQFF.

The V gene is TRBV7-2, the J gene TRBJ1-4, with D unresolved. Deletions cut 6 bases from V and 7 bases from J, with 18 bases between. The germline V gene encodes CDR1 SGHTA and CDR2 FQGNSA. This CDR3 comprises 15 residues. The CDR3 DNA sequence: TGTGCCAGCAGTAAAGCAATGGTTTCGGGTGAAAAACTGTTTTTT. Translated: CASSKAMVSGEKLFF.

The genes are TRBV18 and TRBJ1-1; tentative D call: TRBD1 (5 bases). Germline V gene sequence: CDR1 KGHSH, CDR2 LQKENI. V dropped 6 bases and J dropped 2 bases, with 13 bases sitting between them. This CDR3 is 14 amino acids long. This CDR3 is CASSLSGGNTEAFF. CDR3 bases: TGTGCCAGCTCCTTATCGGGGGGAAACACTGAAGCTTTCTTT.

The rearrangement joins TRBV30 to TRBJ1-5, with D unresolved. Looked up from germline, CDR1 is GTSNPN and CDR2 is SVGIG (reference sequence). Deletions cut 1 base from V and 2 bases from J, with 6 bases between. The CDR3 length is 13 residues. CDR3 sequence: CAWSGQGNQPQHF. The CDR3, as DNA: TGTGCCTGGAGTGGTCAGGGCAATCAGCCCCAGCATTTT.

The chain joins TRBV28 to TRBJ1-2, with D perhaps matching TRBD1 (5 bases). This CDR3 contains 14 residues. Germline-derived CDR1 and CDR2 are MDHEN and SYDVKM. V dropped 4 bases and J dropped 10 bases, with 19 bases sitting between them. The CDR3, as DNA: TGTGCCAGCAGTTCCAGGGTTCCCCCAAGCGCCTACACCTTC. Protein: CASSSRVPPSAYTF.

The chain uses TRBV30 and TRBJ2-1; 7 nucleotides line up with TRBD2. Germline values: CDR1 GTSNPN, CDR2 SVGIG (reference sequence). The CDR3 sequence is 14 residues long. Trimming cost V 0 bases and J 7 bases; bases outside gene matches: 6. Here the CDR3 reads CAWSVAGNTNEQFF. CDR3 sequence (DNA): TGTGCCTGGAGTGTAGCGGGAAATACGAATGAGCAGTTCTTC.

The rearrangement links TRBV14 to TRBJ1-1; D ambiguous. This CDR3 is built from 12 residues. Trimming took 1 base from V and 4 from J, leaving 4 bases between them. Germline CDR1 and CDR2: SGHDN and FVKESK. The CDR3 protein is CASSQGGTEAFF. The CDR3 DNA sequence: TGTGCCAGCAGCCAAGGAGGCACTGAAGCTTTCTTT. Supplemented by reference TRBV14 and TRBJ1-1, the full variable domain reads EAGVTQFPSHSVIEKGQTVTLRCDPISGHDNLYWYRRVMGKEIKFLLHFVKESKQDESGMPNNRFLAERTGGTYSTLKVQPAELEDSGVYFCASSQGGTEAFFGQGTRLTVV.

The chain has TRBV9 and TRBJ1-2; TRBD1 might be the D (5 bases). The germline gives CDR1 SGDLS, CDR2 YYNGEE. Trimming left V 0 bases short and J 8 bases short, with 11 bases between. The CDR3 loop spans 13 amino acids. The CDR3, as DNA: TGTGCCAGCAGCGTAGTACAGGCCATAGGCTACACCTTC. Encoded protein: CASSVVQAIGYTF. Full variable domain (rest looked up from reference TRBV9 and TRBJ1-2): DSGVTQTPKHLITATGQRVTLRCSPRSGDLSVYWYQQSLDQGLQFLIQYYNGEERAKGNILERFSAQQFPDLHSELNLSSLELGDSALYFCASSVVQAIGYTFGSGTRLTVV.

Concerning this clone itself: The sample carries other DNA sequences with the same CDR3. The rearrangement uses TRBV28 and TRBJ2-5; 9 positions match TRBD1. The germline CDR1 and CDR2 sequences are MDHEN and SYDVKM. The CDR3 length is 14 residues. V lost 6 bases and J lost 0; bases outside the gene matches: 2. This chain's CDR3 is CASRWTGDQETQYF. The CDR3 nucleotides read TGTGCCAGCAGGTGGACAGGGGACCAAGAGACCCAGTACTTC.

V is TRBV5-1 and J is TRBJ2-2; 7 nucleotides match TRBD1. The V and J ends lost 0 bases and 3 bases, in that order; junction bases with no gene match: 5. Germline CDR1 is SGHRS and CDR2 is YFSETQ. The CDR3 totals 16 residues. The CDR3 DNA is TGCGCCAGCAGCTTGGGACAGGGTATCGACACCGGGGAGCTGTTTTTT. Residues: CASSLGQGIDTGELFF.

CDR3 amino acids: CASSTHRQGASNQPQHF. CDR3 coding DNA: TGTGCCAGTAGTACCCACCGACAGGGGGCTAGCAATCAGCCCCAGCATTTT. V is TRBV19 and J is TRBJ1-5, with 10 bases identical to TRBD1. The V gene end was trimmed by 4 bases and the J gene end by 0 bases; junction bases not matched to a gene: 6. The V gene's germline CDR1 is LNHDA and CDR2 SQIVND (reference sequence). The CDR3 loop spans 17 amino acids.

The chain joins TRBV24-1 to TRBJ1-2; 11 bases are shared with TRBD1. Germline V gene lookup returns CDR1 KGHDR and CDR2 SFDVKD. With 9 bases clipped from V and 4 bases from J, the junction kept 9 bases outside the gene matches. The CDR3 extends over 15 amino acids. The CDR3 is CATSAGTGGFYGYTF. The DNA of the CDR3 is TGTGCCACCTCTGCGGGGACAGGGGGATTCTATGGCTACACCTTC.

Details on this clone: The same CDR3 also results from other DNA sequences found in this sample. The V and J genes are TRBV5-1 and TRBJ2-5; D unresolved. Trimming removed 1 base from V and 5 bases from J, with 3 bases in between. Germline CDR1 and CDR2: SGHRS and YFSETQ. The CDR3 is 11 amino acids. The CDR3 coding sequence is TGCGCCAGCAGCTTGTATGAGACCCAGTACTTC. It is translated as CASSLYETQYF. The entire variable domain, with the rest obtained from reference TRBV5-1 and TRBJ2-5, is as follows: KAGVTQTPRYLIKTRGQQVTLSCSPISGHRSVSWYQQTPGQGLQFLFEYFSETQRNKGNFPGRFSGRQFSNSRSEMNVSTLELGDSALYLCASSLYETQYFGPGTRLLVL.

This chain links TRBV18 with TRBJ1-5; D is uncertain. V was pared by 3 bases and J by 1 base, with 13 bases between. The CDR3 has 16 amino acids. CDR1 KGHSH and CDR2 LQKENI come from the germline V gene. Here the CDR3 DNA reads TGTGCCAGCTCACCTAATACTATTGGGAGCAATCAGCCCCAGCATTTT. Translation gives CASSPNTIGSNQPQHF.

This rearrangement joins TRBV4-1 to TRBJ2-7; D perhaps matches TRBD2 (6 bases). V dropped 1 base and J dropped 2 bases, with 18 bases sitting between them. Looked up from germline, CDR1 is MGHRA and CDR2 is YSYEKL. This CDR3 has 17 amino acids. CDR3 sequence (DNA): TGCGCCAGCAGCCAAGTCCGAGGTAGCGGTGGCACCTACGAGCAGTACTTC. It specifies CASSQVRGSGGTYEQYF.

The chain uses TRBV24-1 and TRBJ2-1; 8 nucleotides line up with TRBD2. Unmatched junction bases numbered 9, after V lost 0 bases and J lost 6 bases. The germline V gene encodes CDR1 KGHDR and CDR2 SFDVKD. The length of the CDR3 is 17 residues. The CDR3 reads CATSDLMAGGLGNEQFF. For the CDR3, the DNA is TGTGCCACCAGTGATTTGATGGCGGGAGGCTTGGGCAATGAGCAGTTCTTC.

The chain uses TRBV11-2 and TRBJ2-1; D gene ambiguous. Trimming removed 5 bases from V and 8 bases from J, with 10 bases in between. The CDR3 runs 12 residues. The germline CDR1 and CDR2 sequences are SGHAT and FQNNGV. The CDR3 is CASSLTTYEQFF. CDR3 DNA sequence: TGTGCCAGCAGCCTTACTACGTATGAGCAGTTCTTC.

The rearrangement joins TRBV7-2 to TRBJ2-2; possible D gene TRBD1, 6 bases. Per the germline V gene, CDR1 is SGHTA and CDR2 is FQGNSA. The CDR3 covers 15 residues. Trimming stripped 3 bases from V and 4 bases from J, with 12 bases between. The chain's CDR3 is CASSFWQGSTGELFF. The CDR3 DNA reads TGTGCCAGCAGCTTTTGGCAGGGGTCCACCGGGGAGCTGTTTTTT.

The chain joins TRBV15 to TRBJ1-1; a weak D match, TRBD1 (5 bases). V lost 5 bases and J 4 bases, leaving 14 bases between the germline ends. Germline V gene data show CDR1 as LNHNV and CDR2 as YYDKDF (reference sequence). This CDR3 is built from 14 residues. The chain's CDR3 is CATSRGLGGTEAFF. The CDR3 region has the DNA TGTGCCACCAGCCGAGGGCTGGGGGGCACTGAAGCTTTCTTT.